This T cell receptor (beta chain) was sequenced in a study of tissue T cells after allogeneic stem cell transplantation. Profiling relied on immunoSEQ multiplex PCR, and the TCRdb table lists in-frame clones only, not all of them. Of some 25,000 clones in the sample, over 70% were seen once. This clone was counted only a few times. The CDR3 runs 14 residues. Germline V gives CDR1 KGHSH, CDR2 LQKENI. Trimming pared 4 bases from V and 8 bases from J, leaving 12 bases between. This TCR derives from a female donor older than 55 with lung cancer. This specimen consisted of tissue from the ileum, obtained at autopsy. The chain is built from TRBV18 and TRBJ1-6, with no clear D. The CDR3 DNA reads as TGTGCCAGCTCACTGGCACAGTTCGATTCACCCCTCCACTTT. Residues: CASSLAQFDSPLHF.